Presented here are 12 T cell receptor beta chains from one specimen sequenced in a study of blood T cell repertoires in COVID-19. Some clones are missing from TCRdb's copy, which holds only in-frame ones; the method was immunoSEQ multiplex PCR. Of some 220,000 clones in the sample, about 81% were seen once. Source material: peripheral blood. All receptors derive from a woman in her 70s with COVID-19, enrolled during active disease.

Regarding this clone: A junction boundary mismatches the germline segment, possibly from a read error. V usage is TRBV19 and J usage is TRBJ1-1; D is unresolved. CDR3 length: 13 residues. Germline assignment: CDR1 LNHDA and CDR2 SQIVND (reference sequence). For the CDR3, the DNA is TGTGCTAGTAGTATTAGGTGGGAGGCTGAAGCTTTCTTT. It translates to CASSIRWEAEAFF. Full variable domain (rest looked up from reference TRBV19 and TRBJ1-1): DGGITQSPKYLFRKEGQNVTLSCEQNLNHDAMYWYRQDPGQGLRLIYYSQIVNDFQKGDIAEGYSVSREKKESFPLTVTSAQKNPTAFYLCASSIRWEAEAFFGQGTRLTVV.

This clone showed up just once. The gene calls are TRBV18 and TRBJ1-2, with 10 bases fitting TRBD1. Unmatched junction bases numbered 1, after V lost 5 bases and J lost 4 bases. Germline CDR1 is KGHSH and CDR2 is LQKENI. The CDR3 length is 13 residues. CDR3 bases: TGTGCCAGCTCAGGGACAGGGGTCTATGGCTACACCTTC. Encoded protein: CASSGTGVYGYTF.

The rearrangement uses TRBV2 and TRBJ1-2, with D uncertain. CDR1 and CDR2 from the germline V gene are SNHLY and FYNNEI. CDR3 length equals 13 residues. V lost 4 bases and J 2 bases, leaving 8 bases between the germline ends. This CDR3 reads CASSVEQNYGYTF. Here the CDR3 DNA reads TGTGCCAGCAGTGTAGAACAGAACTATGGCTACACCTTC.

The chain recombines TRBV7-9 with TRBJ2-2, with a weak D call TRBD1 (6 bases). V gave up 6 bases and J gave up 2 bases, with 13 bases separating them. The CDR3 extends over 15 amino acids. Germline V gives CDR1 SEHNR, CDR2 FQNEAQ (reference sequence). CDR3 residues: CASSLQGINTGELFF. Here the CDR3 DNA reads TGTGCCAGCAGTCTGCAGGGGATCAACACCGGGGAGCTGTTTTTT.

This clone has only one observation. The V and J genes are TRBV5-1 and TRBJ1-1, with unresolved D. This CDR3 has 13 residues. Germline values: CDR1 SGHRS, CDR2 YFSETQ. V lost 1 base, J lost 1 base, and 5 bases lay in between. CDR3 nucleotides: TGCGCCAGCAGCTTGTACAGGAACACTGAAGCTTTCTTT. Its protein product is CASSLYRNTEAFF.

This chain joins TRBV5-1 and TRBJ2-2, with D possibly TRBD1 on 6 matching bases. The CDR3 runs 14 residues. Per the germline V gene, CDR1 is SGHRS and CDR2 is YFSETQ. Trimming removed 0 bases from V and 6 bases from J, with 9 bases in between. The CDR3 DNA sequence: TGCGCCAGCAGCTTGGCTACAGGGTCCGGGGAGCTGTTTTTT. Translated, it gives CASSLATGSGELFF.

This clone was counted a single time. This rearrangement joins TRBV5-1 to TRBJ1-1; D remains unclear. Per the germline V gene, CDR1 is SGHRS and CDR2 is YFSETQ. The CDR3 is 14 residues long. Trimming took off 0 bases at V and 1 base at J, with 7 bases between the two ends. In nucleotides, the CDR3 is TGCGCCAGCAGCTTGGTCCCACAGAACACTGAAGCTTTCTTT. Amino acids: CASSLVPQNTEAFF.

This clone was found a few times. V is TRBV28 and J is TRBJ2-7, with 9 bases lining up with TRBD1. Trimming at V came to 5 bases and at J to 4 bases, leaving 9 bases not matched to a gene. The length of the CDR3 is 15 residues. Germline CDR1 MDHEN, CDR2 SYDVKM. The CDR3 region has the DNA TGTGCCAGCAGTCCTCCCCAACAGGGGGCGTACGAGCAGTACTTC. This encodes CASSPPQQGAYEQYF.

V gene TRBV5-4 combines with J gene TRBJ1-1; 7 positions match TRBD1. CDR1 SGHNT and CDR2 YYREEE come from the germline V gene (reference sequence). J lost 7 bases, V lost 9 bases, and 18 bases had no gene match. The CDR3 is made up of 15 amino acids. DNA for the CDR3: TGTGCCAACCGACAGGGACCATCGGAAAGGTTTGAAGCTTTCTTT. Translating it yields CANRQGPSERFEAFF.

This rearrangement joins TRBV30 to TRBJ2-3; D is undetermined. The CDR3 spans 11 residues. Germline V lookup: CDR1 GTSNPN, CDR2 SVGIG (reference sequence). Trimming stripped 5 bases from V and 2 bases from J, with 5 bases between. CDR3 sequence: CAWALTDTQYF. In DNA form, the CDR3 reads TGTGCCTGGGCCCTCACAGATACGCAGTATTTT.

The V gene is TRBV27, the J gene TRBJ1-2; 11 bases are shared with TRBD1. Germline CDR1 reads MNHEY; CDR2 reads SMNVEV (reference sequence). V shed 3 bases, J shed 5 bases, and the junction held 5 bases outside the gene matches. The CDR3 has 15 residues. The CDR3 DNA is TGTGCCAGCAGTTTTCGGACAGGGGGCGGATATGGCTACACCTTC. This translates into CASSFRTGGGYGYTF.

This sequence joins TRBV2 and TRBJ2-2; 8 bases map to TRBD1. Germline V gene lookup returns CDR1 SNHLY and CDR2 FYNNEI. The V and J ends lost 7 bases and 1 base, in that order; junction bases with no gene match: 8. The CDR3 extends over 16 amino acids. CDR3: CASNLLGTGNTGELFF. CDR3 nucleotide sequence: TGTGCCAGCAATCTCCTAGGGACAGGGAACACCGGGGAGCTGTTTTTT.